Below, 26 T cell receptor beta chains from the same sample are listed, as sequenced in a study of T cell clusters in autoimmune cytopenias (dated by TCRdb to about 2019). Per sample, around 250 ng of peripheral blood genomic DNA, 30,000 to 40,000 genome equivalents, was used for TRB amplification. The sequencing machine was an Illumina MiSeq. Multiplex PCR with a touch-down protocol amplified TRB rearrangements, with the TRB-A and TRB-B primer pools combined in a single tube. The reads were reprocessed in TCRdb, with one entry per CDR3 protein sequence and no accompanying DNA. The table kept for this sample lists about 5,100 distinct CDR3 sequences. The ten biggest clones cover 30% to 40% of the sample. Another study also made use of these data, one on T cell repertoires in aging, cancer and after chemotherapy.

The specimen was peripheral blood. The receptors stem from a human donor in good health.

The chain has TRBV6-1 and TRBJ2-2; the TCRdb D gene call, TRBD1, has no DNA to confirm it. The CDR3 contains 15 residues. Germline V CDR1 and CDR2: MNHNS, SASEGT. CDR3 amino acids: CASRKGQGLPGELFF.

J is TRBJ1-1 and V is TRBV12-3 or TRBV12-4. The CDR3 is made up of 13 amino acids. The CDR3 sequence: CASSNRRDTEAFF.

The chain employs TRBV12-3 or TRBV12-4 and TRBJ1-5; TCRdb lists TRBD1, though no DNA is available to test this call. CDR3 length: 14 residues. This CDR3 is CASSPGTSNQPQHF.

In terms of frequency, this clonotype is medium-sized (0.01 to 0.1%). The genes are TRBV29-1 and TRBJ2-1; the TRBD2 assignment by TCRdb is unverifiable without DNA. The CDR3 consists of 16 residues. Germline V gene data show CDR1 as SQVTM and CDR2 as ANQGSEA. This CDR3 reads CSEFGREGHSGNEQFF.

In terms of frequency, this clonotype is large. The CDR3 region is CSVDGTSGRGEQFF. This rearrangement joins TRBV29-1 to TRBJ2-1; TCRdb calls TRBD2, which cannot be checked without DNA. CDR3 length: 14 residues. CDR1 SQVTM and CDR2 ANQGSEA come from the germline V gene.

This rearrangement joins TRBV15 to TRBJ1-5; TCRdb outputs TRBD1, but without DNA this stays unchecked. The CDR3 loop spans 15 amino acids. The germline V gene has CDR1 LNHNV and CDR2 YYDKDF (reference sequence). This CDR3 is CATSRAGGAGQPQHF.

The chain employs TRBV10-3 and TRBJ2-1; without DNA, the TCRdb call of TRBD1 cannot be checked. The CDR3 extends over 16 amino acids. The germline CDR1 and CDR2 sequences are ENHRY and SYGVKD. This CDR3 is CAISEGTGGSYNEQFF.

This clonotype counts as medium-sized by frequency. V and J are TRBV30 and TRBJ2-3; TCRdb selects TRBD2, and the lack of DNA leaves this call unchecked. Per germline, CDR1 GTSNPN and CDR2 SVGIG (reference sequence). The CDR3 loop spans 13 amino acids. The CDR3 sequence: CAWGLVVTDTQYF.

The rearrangement joins TRBV6-1 to TRBJ1-4; the D gene TCRdb calls, TRBD1, cannot be checked with no DNA. CDR3 size: 13 residues. Germline CDR1 is MNHNS and CDR2 is SASEGT. CDR3 protein: CASGSIGVEKLFF.

This clonotype is called medium-sized based on its frequency. J is TRBJ2-6 and V is TRBV15; lacking DNA, the TRBD1 call made by TCRdb goes unchecked. Germline-derived CDR1 and CDR2 are LNHNV and YYDKDF (reference sequence). The CDR3 length is 17 residues. The CDR3 protein is CATSPRDKASGANVLTF.

The V gene is TRBV30, the J gene TRBJ2-6; checking the TCRdb D call of TRBD1 is not possible without DNA. Germline loops: CDR1 GTSNPN, CDR2 SVGIG (reference sequence). This CDR3 region has 17 residues. The CDR3 here is CAWSVGTGGSGANVLTF.

The chain joins TRBV15 to TRBJ1-5. The CDR3 length is 12 residues. Germline values: CDR1 LNHNV, CDR2 YYDKDF (reference sequence). Here the CDR3 reads CATSRATGPQHF.

The chain carries TRBV18 and TRBJ2-4; as DNA is missing, the TRBD1 call by TCRdb cannot be tested. Germline loops: CDR1 KGHSH, CDR2 LQKENI. This CDR3 comprises 16 residues. The CDR3 loop reads CASSEPGRLAKNIQYF.

V gene TRBV7-6 combines with J gene TRBJ2-5; the D gene TCRdb calls, TRBD2, cannot be checked with no DNA. This CDR3 region has 15 residues. Germline lookup yields CDR1 SGHVS and CDR2 FNYEAQ. The CDR3 spells CASTLGAGAVETQYF. The full variable domain, with the rest looked up from reference TRBV7-6 and TRBJ2-5, is GAGVSQSPRYKVTKRGQDVALRCDPISGHVSLYWYRQALGQGPEFLTYFNYEAQQDKSGLPNDRFSAERPEGSISTLTIQRTEQRDSAMYRCASTLGAGAVETQYFGPGTRLLVL.

The V gene is TRBV5-6, the J gene TRBJ2-7. The CDR3 has 12 amino acids. Germline CDR1 is SGHDT and CDR2 is YYEEEE. The CDR3 protein is CASSPRGYEQYF.

The V and J genes are TRBV5-5 and TRBJ1-5. The CDR3 is 15 amino acids. Germline CDR1 is SGHKS and CDR2 is YYEKEE (reference sequence). CDR3 loop: CASSLGDAGKQPQHF.

The gene calls are TRBV27 and TRBJ2-2; there is no DNA to check the TCRdb D call of TRBD2. The CDR3 covers 14 residues. The germline V gene encodes CDR1 MNHEY and CDR2 SMNVEV (reference sequence). The CDR3 sequence is CASSKDGRPGELFF.

This clonotype is classed as medium-sized by frequency. This chain links TRBV19 with TRBJ2-5. This CDR3 is 12 amino acids long. Germline loops: CDR1 LNHDA, CDR2 SQIVND (reference sequence). CDR3 region: CASSMMGETQYF.

V is TRBV6-5 and J is TRBJ2-7; TCRdb designates TRBD1, a call that cannot be tested without DNA. The CDR3 spans 15 residues. From germline, CDR1 is MNHEY and CDR2 SVGAGI. CDR3 in amino acids: CASKGDRGRSYEQYF.

V usage is TRBV19 and J usage is TRBJ2-5. Germline CDR1 reads LNHDA; CDR2 reads SQIVND (reference sequence). The CDR3 extends over 13 amino acids. The CDR3 is CASSIDRQETQYF.

This clonotype counts as medium-sized by frequency. This chain joins TRBV6-5 and TRBJ2-7; TCRdb calls TRBD1, which cannot be checked without DNA. CDR1 and CDR2 (germline): MNHEY, SVGAGI. This CDR3 contains 15 residues. This chain's CDR3 is CASSLRDRGVYEQYF.

The rearrangement joins TRBV12-3 or TRBV12-4 to TRBJ2-2. The CDR3 contains 14 residues. CDR3 in amino acids: CASKRVPNTGELFF.

J is TRBJ2-7 and V is TRBV27; TCRdb reports TRBD1, a call that lacks DNA to check it against. The CDR3 contains 13 residues. Germline values: CDR1 MNHEY, CDR2 SMNVEV (reference sequence). CDR3 region: CASSFYDSYEQYF.

This clonotype counts as medium-sized (0.01 to 0.1%) by frequency. The V and J genes are TRBV6-6 and TRBJ2-5; TCRdb's D gene call, TRBD1, goes unchecked for lack of DNA. CDR1 and CDR2 from the germline V gene are MNHNY and SVGAGI (reference sequence). This CDR3 spans 13 amino acids. CDR3 loop: CASSYAGSGTQYF.

The rearrangement uses TRBV6-5 and TRBJ2-1; TCRdb's D call of TRBD2 is untestable without DNA. CDR1 MNHEY and CDR2 SVGAGI come from the germline V gene. The CDR3 runs 14 residues. CDR3 in amino acids: CASGLAGPYNEQFF.

The chain joins TRBV30 to TRBJ2-7; TCRdb's D gene call, TRBD1, goes unchecked for lack of DNA. Germline CDR1 is GTSNPN and CDR2 is SVGIG (reference sequence). This CDR3 contains 13 residues. The CDR3 sequence is CAWGLAVNLEQYF.